This T cell receptor beta chain came from a study of cytomegalovirus exposure and HLA in healthy donors. Study-wide background: HLA-typed donors were the source of approximately 88 million unique TCRs, which an early data release held. Broader study findings: Excluded: some indistinguishable V segments such as TRBV6-2 and TRBV6-3.

The study ran its PCR with 60 Vbeta and 13 Jbeta primers. Measured with immunoSEQ multiplex PCR; TCRdb has only the in-frame clones, and not every one. Here the sample spans around 100,000 clones, around 80% being singletons. CDR1 and CDR2 (germline): LNHDA, SQIVND (reference sequence). V was clipped by 7 bases and J by 3 bases, with 16 bases between them. The CDR3 loop spans 15 amino acids. Regarding this clone: Its antigen remains unknown.

This chain uses TRBV19 with TRBJ2-4; TRBD2 is a possible D gene (5 bases). The receptor was derived from a woman between 50 and 59 years old in good health and CMV-seropositive. Sequencing input: PBMCs. The CDR3 loop is CASTPSGDFKNIQYF. Here the CDR3 DNA reads TGTGCCAGTACCCCATCCGGGGATTTCAAAAACATTCAGTACTTC. Full variable domain (rest looked up from reference TRBV19 and TRBJ2-4): DGGITQSPKYLFRKEGQNVTLSCEQNLNHDAMYWYRQDPGQGLRLIYYSQIVNDFQKGDIAEGYSVSREKKESFPLTVTSAQKNPTAFYLCASTPSGDFKNIQYFGAGTRLSVL.